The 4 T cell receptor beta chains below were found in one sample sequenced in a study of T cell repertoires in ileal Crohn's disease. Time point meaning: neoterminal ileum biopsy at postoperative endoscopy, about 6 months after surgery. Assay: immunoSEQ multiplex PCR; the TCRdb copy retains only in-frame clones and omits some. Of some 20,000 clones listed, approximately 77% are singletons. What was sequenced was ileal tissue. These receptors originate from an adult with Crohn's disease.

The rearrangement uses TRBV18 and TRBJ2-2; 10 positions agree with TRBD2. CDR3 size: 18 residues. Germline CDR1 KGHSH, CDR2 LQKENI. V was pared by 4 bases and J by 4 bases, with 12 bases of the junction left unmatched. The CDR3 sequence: CASSRPIGAGGVTGELFF. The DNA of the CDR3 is TGTGCCAGCTCACGACCAATTGGAGCGGGAGGGGTCACCGGGGAGCTGTTTTTT.

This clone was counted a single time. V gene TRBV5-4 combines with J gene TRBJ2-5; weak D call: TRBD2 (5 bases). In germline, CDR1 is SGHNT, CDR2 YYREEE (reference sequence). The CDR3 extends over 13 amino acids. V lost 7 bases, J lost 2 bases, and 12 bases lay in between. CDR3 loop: CASGSPRQETQYF. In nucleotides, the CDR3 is TGTGCCAGCGGGAGTCCAAGGCAAGAGACCCAGTACTTC.

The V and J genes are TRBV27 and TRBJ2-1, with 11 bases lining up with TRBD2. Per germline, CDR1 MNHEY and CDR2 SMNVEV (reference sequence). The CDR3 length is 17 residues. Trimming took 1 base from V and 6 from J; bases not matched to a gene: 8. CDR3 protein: CASSLYPLAGGRNEQFF. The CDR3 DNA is TGTGCCAGCAGTTTATACCCCCTAGCGGGAGGACGCAATGAGCAGTTCTTC.

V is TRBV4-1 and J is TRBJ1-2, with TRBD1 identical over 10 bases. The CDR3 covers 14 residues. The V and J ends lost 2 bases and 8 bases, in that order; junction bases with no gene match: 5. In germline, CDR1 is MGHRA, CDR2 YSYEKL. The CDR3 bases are TGCGCCAGCAGCCAAAGGGACAGGGGATCGGGCTACACCTTC. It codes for CASSQRDRGSGYTF.